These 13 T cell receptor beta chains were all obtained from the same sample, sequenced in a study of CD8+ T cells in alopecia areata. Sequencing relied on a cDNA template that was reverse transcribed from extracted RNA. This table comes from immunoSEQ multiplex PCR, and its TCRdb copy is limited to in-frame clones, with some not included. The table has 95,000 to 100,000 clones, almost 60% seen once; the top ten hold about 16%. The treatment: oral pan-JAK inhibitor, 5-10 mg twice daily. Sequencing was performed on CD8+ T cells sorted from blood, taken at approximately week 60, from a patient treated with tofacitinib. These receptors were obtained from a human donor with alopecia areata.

The CDR3 sequence: CASSLQRGIDTQYF. CDR3 in DNA: TGTGCCAGCAGCCTCCAGCGGGGGATAGATACGCAGTATTTT. The chain employs TRBV13 and TRBJ2-3; TRBD2 matches 8 bases. CDR3 length: 14 residues. V was clipped by 5 bases and J by 5 bases; unmatched bases: 6. Germline loops: CDR1 PRHDT, CDR2 FYEKMQ (reference sequence).

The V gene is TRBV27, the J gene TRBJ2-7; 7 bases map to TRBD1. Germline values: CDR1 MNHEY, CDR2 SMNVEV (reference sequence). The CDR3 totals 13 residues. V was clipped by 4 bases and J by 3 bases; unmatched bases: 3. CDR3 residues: CASSYRGHYEQYF. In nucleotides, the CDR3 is TGTGCCAGCAGTTACAGGGGTCACTACGAGCAGTACTTC.

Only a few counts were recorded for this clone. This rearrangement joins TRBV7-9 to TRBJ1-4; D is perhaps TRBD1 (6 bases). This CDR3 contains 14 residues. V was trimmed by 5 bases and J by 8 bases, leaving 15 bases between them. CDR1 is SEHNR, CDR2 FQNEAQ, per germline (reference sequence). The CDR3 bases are TGTGCCAGCAGCCTCCAGGGGCTTGGAGAAAAACTGTTTTTT. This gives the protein CASSLQGLGEKLFF. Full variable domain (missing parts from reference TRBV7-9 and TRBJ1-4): DTGVSQNPRHKITKRGQNVTFRCDPISEHNRLYWYRQTLGQGPEFLTYFQNEAQLEKSRLLSDRFSAERPKGSFSTLEIQRTEQGDSAMYLCASSLQGLGEKLFFGSGTQLSVL.

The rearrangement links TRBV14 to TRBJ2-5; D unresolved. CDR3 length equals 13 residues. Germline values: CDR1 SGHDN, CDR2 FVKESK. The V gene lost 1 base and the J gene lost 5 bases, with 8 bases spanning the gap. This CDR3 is CASSQGVTETQYF. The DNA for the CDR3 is TGTGCCAGCAGCCAAGGGGTAACGGAGACCCAGTACTTC. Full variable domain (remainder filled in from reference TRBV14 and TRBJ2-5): EAGVTQFPSHSVIEKGQTVTLRCDPISGHDNLYWYRRVMGKEIKFLLHFVKESKQDESGMPNNRFLAERTGGTYSTLKVQPAELEDSGVYFCASSQGVTETQYFGPGTRLLVL.

In nucleotides, the CDR3 is TGTGCCTGGAATCCGGCTTCCTACAATGAGCAGTTCTTC. Protein product: CAWNPASYNEQFF. This chain links TRBV30 with TRBJ2-1; D gene uncertain. Trimming removed 4 bases at V and 1 base at J, with 8 bases between. Germline CDR1 is GTSNPN and CDR2 is SVGIG (reference sequence). The CDR3 is made up of 13 amino acids.

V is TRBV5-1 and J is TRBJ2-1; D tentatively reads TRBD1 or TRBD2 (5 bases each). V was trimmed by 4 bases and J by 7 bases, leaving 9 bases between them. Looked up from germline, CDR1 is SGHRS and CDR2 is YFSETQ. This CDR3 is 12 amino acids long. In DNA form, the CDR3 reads TGCGCCAGCAGCGGGGGTGGGAATGAGCAGTTCTTC. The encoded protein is CASSGGGNEQFF.

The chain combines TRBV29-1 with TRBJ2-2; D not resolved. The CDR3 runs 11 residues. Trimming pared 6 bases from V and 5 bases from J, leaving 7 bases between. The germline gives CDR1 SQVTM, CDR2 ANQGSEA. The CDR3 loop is CSVPWTGELFF. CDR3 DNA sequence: TGCAGCGTGCCGTGGACCGGGGAGCTGTTTTTT.

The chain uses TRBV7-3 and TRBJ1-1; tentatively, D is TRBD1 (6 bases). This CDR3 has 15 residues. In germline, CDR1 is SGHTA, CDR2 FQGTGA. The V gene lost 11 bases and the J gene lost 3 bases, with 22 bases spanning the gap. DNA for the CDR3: TGTGCCGAAGGATACAGGGAGAAGGTGTACACTGAAGCTTTCTTT. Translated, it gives CAEGYREKVYTEAFF.

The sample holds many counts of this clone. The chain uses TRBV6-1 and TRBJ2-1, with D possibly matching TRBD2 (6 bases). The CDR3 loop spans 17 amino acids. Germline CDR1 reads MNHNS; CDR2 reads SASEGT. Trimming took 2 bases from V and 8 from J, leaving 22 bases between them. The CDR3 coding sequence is TGTGCCAGCAGTGAATGGGTGGTATCGGGGGTTTTTGATGAGCAGTTCTTC. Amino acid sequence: CASSEWVVSGVFDEQFF.

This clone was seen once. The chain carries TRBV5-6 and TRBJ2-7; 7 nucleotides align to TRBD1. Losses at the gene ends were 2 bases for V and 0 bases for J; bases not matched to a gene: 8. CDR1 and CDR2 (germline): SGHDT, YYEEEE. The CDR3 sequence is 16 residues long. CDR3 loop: CASSFWDRSISYEQYF. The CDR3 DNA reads TGTGCCAGCAGCTTCTGGGACAGATCAATCTCCTACGAGCAGTACTTC.

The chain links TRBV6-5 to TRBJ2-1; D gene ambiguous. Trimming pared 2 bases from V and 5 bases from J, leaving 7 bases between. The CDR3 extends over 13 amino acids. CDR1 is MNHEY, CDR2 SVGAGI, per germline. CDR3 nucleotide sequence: TGTGCCAGCAGTTACCCGGGCAACAATGAGCAGTTCTTC. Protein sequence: CASSYPGNNEQFF.

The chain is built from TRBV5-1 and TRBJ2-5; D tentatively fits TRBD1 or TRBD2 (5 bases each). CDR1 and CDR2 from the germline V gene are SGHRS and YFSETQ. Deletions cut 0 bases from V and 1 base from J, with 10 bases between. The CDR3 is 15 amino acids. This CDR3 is CASSLGGRTQETQYF. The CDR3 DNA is TGCGCCAGCAGCTTGGGGGGACGGACCCAAGAGACCCAGTACTTC.

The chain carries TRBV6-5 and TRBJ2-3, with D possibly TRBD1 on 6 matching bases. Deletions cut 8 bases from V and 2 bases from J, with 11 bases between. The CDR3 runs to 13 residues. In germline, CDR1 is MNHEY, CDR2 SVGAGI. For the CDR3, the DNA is TGTGCCAGCGGGGGCCTCTCCACAGATACGCAGTATTTT. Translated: CASGGLSTDTQYF.